This T cell receptor (beta chain) was sequenced for a study of blood T cell repertoires in COVID-19. In the study overall: The samples span acute and convalescent COVID-19 from the United States, Italy and Spain.

In the study's own analysis: By means of reference gene primer amplification, nucleated cell counts were estimated. Profiled with immunoSEQ multiplex PCR; TCRdb holds only in-frame clones, not every one. The V and J calls and clone size are taken from that table; D and trimming were inferred from the DNA. The data show over 400,000 clones, about 89% seen once. V was pared by 3 bases and J by 7 bases, with 13 bases of the junction left unmatched. There are 16 residues in the CDR3. Per the germline V gene, CDR1 is DFQATT and CDR2 is SNEGSKA (reference sequence). This TCR derives from a woman aged 45 to 65 with COVID-19, enrolled during active disease. Sequencing used peripheral blood. The V and J genes are TRBV20-1 and TRBJ2-1, with TRBD2 matching 9 bases. The CDR3 protein is CSASGSWRGGMNEQFF. The CDR3 DNA is TGCAGTGCTAGTGGCTCTTGGCGGGGGGGCATGAATGAGCAGTTCTTC.